This record looks at one T cell receptor beta chain sequence and its context. It has no known antigen specificity. No much larger clone exists at a distance of one base, and base qualities are not known. According to the germline V gene, CDR1 reads MDHEN and CDR2 reads SYDVKM. Unmatched junction bases come to 12, with V trimmed by 5 bases and J by 7 bases. The CDR3 sequence holds 18 residues, the cysteine and phenylalanine included. CDR3 DNA only is kept here, 54 bases in frame from base 1. This sample stems from a study of chronic HIV infection and antiretroviral therapy (dated by TCRdb to the mid-2010s). Library creation used 5' RACE. TCRdb records Illumina MiSeq as the sequencer. The public reads were quality trimmed at Q25 with fastp and then assembled into clones with MiXCR by TCRdb, keeping productive beta chains. Each CDR3 protein appears once, grouped with its most common genes and DNA. Within this sample are 40,000 to 50,000 distinct CDR3 sequences, with approximately 19% of them counted one time only. Approximately 2.8% of the sample is taken by the ten largest.

What was sequenced was peripheral blood. The rearranged segments are TRBV28 and TRBJ2-2; TRBD2 fits 14 bases in the junction. This clonotype was obtained from an adult who had HIV and had not received antiretroviral therapy, or was an uninfected healthy control (not recorded which). The sequence in DNA is TGTGCCAGCAGTCCCCCCCGGACTAGCGGGAGGATTGGCGGGGAGCTGTTTTTT. Its translation reads: CASSPPRTSGRIGGELFF.